Given below is one T cell receptor (beta chain) in context. What it recognizes is unknown. This sample is drawn from a study of vaccination and CD4 T cells after COVID-19. Treatment noted: approximately 10-day PBMC culture with coronavirus spike peptide pools or control peptides (ViraFEST assay). Study-level findings and limits: A nonsignificant median increase from about 20 to 38 SARS-CoV-2-reactive clonotypes was observed.

Sequenced with the Oncomine TCR Beta short-read assay was DNA taken from cultured CD4+ T cells. TCRdb ran MiXCR on the PCR reads and lists one entry per CDR3 protein. The data hold 3,000 to 3,500 distinct CDR3 sequences, with around 50% observed a single time. Germline-derived CDR1 and CDR2 are GTSNPN and SVGIG (reference sequence). The CDR3 spans 11 residues. Deletions cut 2 bases from V and 4 bases from J, with 3 bases between. This receptor was obtained from a human donor who had recovered from COVID-19. This chain connects TRBV30 to TRBJ1-3; D gene uncertain. The sample was CD4+ T cells from blood, cultured in vitro. DNA of the CDR3: TGTGCCTGGAGTAGAGGAAACACCATATATTTT. The encoded protein is CAWSRGNTIYF.